The 18 T cell receptor beta chains below were found in one sample sequenced in a study of regulatory T cells in long-lasting Graves disease. The authors built TCR beta libraries using iRepertoire HTBI primers and Arm-PCR of CDR3 regions. TCRdb independently ran MiXCR on the multiplex PCR reads; one entry per CDR3 protein. The sample holds approximately 380,000 distinct CDR3 sequences, less than 25% seen once. Time point of the sample: persistent/refractory GD, antithyroid drugs over 5 years with positive TRAb. PBMC RNA was the source of the TCR library. Sequences were derived from peripheral blood mononuclear cells (PBMCs), sampled when the disease was refractory, from a patient treated with antithyroid drugs. The receptors were gathered from a female donor with Graves disease.

This clonotype was counted a few times. The CDR3 loop reads CASSSGTGGRRTEAFF. As DNA, the CDR3 is TGTGCCAGCAGTTCTGGGACAGGGGGACGTCGGACTGAAGCTTTCTTT. The chain combines TRBV2 with TRBJ1-1, with 11 bases identical to TRBD1. The CDR3 is made up of 16 amino acids. CDR1 SNHLY and CDR2 FYNNEI come from the germline V gene. After removal of 5 bases from V and 5 bases from J, the junction contained 10 bases not matched to a gene.

This clonotype was seen ten or more times. V is TRBV3-1 and J is TRBJ1-5, with a possible D match to TRBD1 (6 bases). The V gene's germline CDR1 is LGHDT and CDR2 YNNKEL (reference sequence). V was trimmed by 3 bases and J by 0 bases, leaving 6 bases between them. This CDR3 is 14 amino acids long. CDR3 coding DNA: TGTGCCAGCAGCCAGACAGGTAGCAATCAGCCCCAGCATTTT. Translated: CASSQTGSNQPQHF. Full variable domain (remainder filled in from reference TRBV3-1 and TRBJ1-5): DTAVSQTPKYLVTQMGNDKSIKCEQNLGHDTMYWYKQDSKKFLKIMFSYNNKELIINETVPNRFSPKSPDKAHLNLHINSLELGDSAVYFCASSQTGSNQPQHFGDGTRLSIL.

This clonotype was counted ten times or more. The chain is built from TRBV12-3 or TRBV12-4 and TRBJ2-5, with 10 bases aligning to TRBD1. The CDR3 covers 16 residues. Germline trimming cut 9 bases from V and 5 bases from J; bases unmatched to any gene: 15. The CDR3 protein is CARDRDRGWEVETQYF. The CDR3 nucleotides are TGTGCCAGGGACCGGGACAGGGGTTGGGAGGTGGAGACCCAGTACTTC.

This chain joins TRBV5-1 and TRBJ2-3; maybe TRBD2 (5 bases). Between the trimmed V and J ends, which lost 0 bases and 5 bases, there was a span of 10 bases. This CDR3 has 14 residues. Germline CDR1 is SGHRS and CDR2 is YFSETQ. The CDR3 DNA follows: TGCGCCAGCAGCTTGGAGACCCGGGGAGATACGCAGTATTTT. Translating it yields CASSLETRGDTQYF. Drawing the rest from reference TRBV5-1 and TRBJ2-3, the complete variable domain is KAGVTQTPRYLIKTRGQQVTLSCSPISGHRSVSWYQQTPGQGLQFLFEYFSETQRNKGNFPGRFSGRQFSNSRSEMNVSTLELGDSALYLCASSLETRGDTQYFGPGTRLTVL.

This chain joins TRBV5-1 and TRBJ1-1; D gene uncertain. Looked up from germline, CDR1 is SGHRS and CDR2 is YFSETQ. V was clipped by 3 bases and J by 8 bases, with 17 bases between them. This CDR3 is 14 amino acids long. CDR3 region: CASSSSVGSGEAFF. As DNA, the CDR3 is TGCGCCAGCAGCTCCTCGGTGGGCTCGGGGGAAGCTTTCTTT.

Concerning this clonotype: A much larger clonotype is one base distant, so this may be a read error. The chain joins TRBV12-3 or TRBV12-4 to TRBJ1-1; D is possibly TRBD1 (5 bases). The length of the CDR3 is 13 residues. The DNA for the CDR3 is TGTGCCAACAGTTTCAGGGTCCGGACTGAAGCTTTCTTT. It codes for CANSFRVRTEAFF.

This clonotype was counted many times. The V and J genes are TRBV28 and TRBJ1-4; the D gene is possibly TRBD1 (5 bases). CDR3 size: 16 residues. V dropped 6 bases and J dropped 7 bases, with 21 bases sitting between them. Germline assignment: CDR1 MDHEN and CDR2 SYDVKM. The CDR3 protein is CASSQRVGVRSEKLFF. In DNA, the CDR3 is TGTGCCAGCAGCCAACGCGTGGGGGTAAGGTCTGAAAAACTGTTTTTT.

This sequence joins TRBV19 and TRBJ2-5, with a tentative D call TRBD2 (5 bases). The CDR3 totals 16 residues. CDR1 and CDR2 from the germline V gene are LNHDA and SQIVND (reference sequence). V was shortened by 0 bases and J by 2 bases, with 13 bases between the two germline ends. CDR3 amino acids: CASSIEGAGLQETQYF. CDR3 sequence (DNA): TGTGCCAGTAGTATAGAGGGAGCCGGCTTACAAGAGACCCAGTACTTC. The whole variable domain, remainder taken from reference TRBV19 and TRBJ2-5, is DGGITQSPKYLFRKEGQNVTLSCEQNLNHDAMYWYRQDPGQGLRLIYYSQIVNDFQKGDIAEGYSVSREKKESFPLTVTSAQKNPTAFYLCASSIEGAGLQETQYFGPGTRLLVL.

CDR3 sequence (DNA): TGCAGTGCCCGCCCGACAGGCACCGGGGAGCTGTTTTTT. Translated: CSARPTGTGELFF. V is TRBV20-1 and J is TRBJ2-2, with D maybe TRBD1 (6 bases). This CDR3 has 13 residues. Germline V CDR1 and CDR2: DFQATT, SNEGSKA (reference sequence). With 6 bases removed from V and 4 bases from J, the gap between germline ends came to 12 bases.

This clonotype was seen a handful of times. J is TRBJ1-3 and V is TRBV7-8; D unresolved. V lost 3 bases and J lost 4, with 10 bases in between. Germline CDR1 and CDR2: SGHVS and FQNEAQ. The CDR3 is 14 amino acids. The CDR3 DNA follows: TGTGCCAGCAGCTTTCGTGAATCGGGAAACACCATATATTTT. It codes for CASSFRESGNTIYF.

The rearrangement links TRBV6-1 to TRBJ1-5, with D unclear. Germline-derived CDR1 and CDR2 are MNHNS and SASEGT. The CDR3 sequence is 13 residues long. With 8 bases removed from V and 5 bases from J, the gap between germline ends came to 13 bases. Here the CDR3 DNA reads TGTGCCAGCGGCACAAAGGCCTATCAGCCCCAGCATTTT. Protein sequence: CASGTKAYQPQHF.

In its sample, this clonotype was seen a few times. The chain recombines TRBV3-1 with TRBJ1-6, with D uncertain. The V end was cut by 2 bases, the J end by 7 bases, with 9 bases between. Germline CDR1 is LGHDT and CDR2 is YNNKEL (reference sequence). This CDR3 region has 14 residues. CDR3 region: CASSQYDGNSPLHF. The CDR3 DNA is TGTGCCAGCAGCCAATATGATGGGAATTCACCCCTCCACTTT.

In its sample, this clonotype was seen a few times. V is TRBV11-2 and J is TRBJ2-1; 7 nucleotides align to TRBD2. CDR1 SGHAT and CDR2 FQNNGV come from the germline V gene. V lost 1 base to trimming and J lost 0 bases; unmatched junction nucleotides: 15. There are 20 residues in the CDR3. CDR3 in DNA: TGTGCCAGCAGCTTAGGGGGGGGGAGCGCCAAATACCCCTCCTACAATGAGCAGTTCTTC. Translating it yields CASSLGGGSAKYPSYNEQFF.

A remark on this clonotype: Since a much larger clone is just one base distant, this may be a read error. This sequence joins TRBV2 and TRBJ2-7; the D gene is possibly TRBD1 (5 bases). CDR3 length equals 13 residues. CDR1 is SNHLY, CDR2 FYNNEI, per germline. The CDR3 loop reads CASSEGRAYEQHF. The CDR3 DNA reads as TGTGCCAGCAGTGAGGGCAGGGCCTACGAGCAGCACTTC.

This clonotype was counted at least ten times. J is TRBJ2-7 and V is TRBV6-5; D might be TRBD1 or TRBD2, each matching 5 bases. V lost 2 bases and J lost 2, with 13 bases in between. Germline lookup yields CDR1 MNHEY and CDR2 SVGAGI. The CDR3 length is 15 residues. Here the CDR3 reads CASSYARDPTYEQYF. CDR3 nucleotides: TGTGCCAGCAGTTACGCCCGGGACCCAACCTACGAGCAGTACTTC.

The rearrangement uses TRBV10-3 and TRBJ2-2; 7 nucleotides agree with TRBD2. The CDR3 has 15 amino acids. Unmatched junction bases numbered 5, after V lost 7 bases and J lost 0 bases. CDR1 and CDR2 (germline): ENHRY, SYGVKD. The chain's CDR3 is CAIKESGTNTGELFF. The CDR3 nucleotides are TGTGCCATCAAAGAAAGCGGGACGAACACCGGGGAGCTGTTTTTT.

The rearrangement links TRBV29-1 to TRBJ1-2; D is unclear. CDR1 SQVTM and CDR2 ANQGSEA come from the germline V gene. V lost 7 bases and J lost 7, with 13 bases in between. The CDR3 is 11 amino acids. This chain's CDR3 is CSEQSGSGYTF. CDR3 sequence (DNA): TGCAGCGAGCAGTCGGGATCTGGCTACACCTTC. Complete variable domain (other parts from reference TRBV29-1 and TRBJ1-2): SAVISQKPSRDICQRGTSLTIQCQVDSQVTMMFWYRQQPGQSLTLIATANQGSEATYESGFVIDKFPISRPNLTFSTLTVSNMSPEDSSIYLCSEQSGSGYTFGSGTRLTVV.

The chain links TRBV20-1 to TRBJ2-1, with D tentatively TRBD2 (5 bases). This CDR3 spans 15 amino acids. Trimming removed 5 bases from V and 0 bases from J, with 14 bases in between. Germline CDR1 reads DFQATT; CDR2 reads SNEGSKA (reference sequence). CDR3 bases: TGCAGTGCTCCTAGCTCGACACTCTCCTACAATGAGCAGTTCTTC. This encodes CSAPSSTLSYNEQFF.